The sequence of this TCR beta chain was determined in a study of CD8 T cells in Susac syndrome (dated by TCRdb to between 2018 and 2020). As for the study more broadly: Repertoire sequencing was used to test whether CD8+ T cell activation and differentiation in Susac syndrome was antigen driven. Study-level results and caveats: The study acknowledged that relatively few individuals were included in the TCR sequencing and HLA analysis.

The CDR3 goes from the cysteine to the phenylalanine over 16 residues. Only the CDR3 DNA is retained, 48 bases long and in frame from the first base. The trim is 4 bases for V and 8 bases for J, with a gap of 23 bases between the germline ends. From a lookup of the germline V gene, CDR1 and CDR2 are MNHNS and SASEGT. As for this clonotype: The antigen this receptor binds is unknown. Per-base quality was not reported, and no clone a single base away is much larger than it.

Peripheral blood CD8+ and CD4+ T cells from healthy donors, Susac syndrome patients and multiple sclerosis patients were profiled using high-throughput TCR beta sequencing. Healthy donors were age- and sex-matched controls. Bulk CD8+ and CD4+ T cells were purified by magnetic negative isolation, whereas CD8+ TEMRA cells were enriched by FACS. Blood was drawn into EDTA tubes, processed within 24 hours, and PBMCs were isolated by density gradient centrifugation. PBMCs intended for TCR sequencing were cryopreserved in liquid nitrogen and were subsequently thawed in a 37 degrees C water bath. The sorted or isolated CD4+, CD8+ and CD8+ TEMRA cells reached a purity of at least 90%. RNA was extracted using the RNeasy kit, and roughly 0.5 to 1 ug of the RNA was reverse transcribed with random hexamers. The immunoSEQ multiplex PCR assay, covering 54 Vbeta and 13 Jbeta segments, was used to amplify TCR beta CDR3 regions. PCR amplification bias was corrected by using a synthetic template baseline for primer optimization and computational correction. The study's processing was this. Reads were assigned to V, D and J genes according to IMGT and analyzed in immunoSEQ Analyzer, with only productive sequences retained. To calculate clonality, Shannon entropy was normalized by log2 of the number of productive unique sequences and then subtracted from one. For each patient and control, public and private clones were evaluated among the 100 most prevalent clones. Clones were defined as Susac-specific when absent from the healthy and MS cohorts, from fewer than 1,300 published viral clones and from other ImmuneACCESS disease sequences. The public reads were reanalyzed by TCRdb: fastp trimming at Q25, MiXCR alignment, in-frame beta chains only. Each record represents a unique CDR3 protein, reported with the most common genes and DNA among its rows. The V and J calls follow TCRdb's processing rather than the paper's. The sample table records 120,000 or so distinct CDR3 sequences; 94% of these occur just once. The ten largest clones capture more than 0.09% of the sample.

The sequence was obtained from a human donor in good health. The receptor chain draws on TRBV6-1 and TRBJ1-2; the D gene is perhaps TRBD1, on 6 matching bases. The sequenced sample consisted of CD4+ T cells from PBMCs. The DNA sequence reads TGTGCCAGCAGTGCCTCCCTCCGGGACACCACCCAGGGCTACACCTTC. Its protein product is CASSASLRDTTQGYTF.